These T cell receptor beta chains were read from a single sample in a study of blood T cell repertoires in COVID-19. The table came from immunoSEQ multiplex PCR; TCRdb's copy has only in-frame clones and leaves some out. This table has some 80,000 clones, less than 90% appearing once. The source material was peripheral blood. These TCRs come from a man in his 60s with active or convalescent COVID-19. Each CDR3 is given with its conserved first and last residue. Fields, in order: V gene, clone size, J gene, D gene, CDR3 protein, CDR3 DNA. A D gene is named only where the DNA matches it firmly. Not all rows give a size; the values are once, few, many and, for expanded clones, a class.

v_gene: TRBV11-3
abundance: NA
j_gene: TRBJ1-2
d_gene: NA
CDR3aa: CASSDSGYGYTF
CDR3nt: TGTGCCAGCAGTGATTCAGGTTATGGCTACACCTTC

v_gene: TRBV2
abundance: NA
j_gene: TRBJ1-4
d_gene: NA
CDR3aa: CASSGSGSATNEKLFF
CDR3nt: TGTGCCAGCAGTGGATCGGGTTCTGCAACTAATGAAAAACTGTTTTTT

v_gene: TRBV7-2
abundance: NA
j_gene: TRBJ2-1
d_gene: TRBD2
CDR3aa: CASSTKRGGLGEQFF
CDR3nt: TGTGCCAGCAGTACCAAGCGGGGGGGCCTGGGTGAGCAGTTCTTC

v_gene: TRBV7-2
abundance: NA
j_gene: TRBJ2-1
d_gene: NA
CDR3aa: CASSLFQGLGANEQFF
CDR3nt: TGTGCCAGCAGCTTATTTCAGGGTTTGGGGGCCAATGAGCAGTTCTTC

v_gene: TRBV2
abundance: few
j_gene: TRBJ2-7
d_gene: NA
CDR3aa: CASSDYRGPYEQYF
CDR3nt: TGTGCCAGCAGCGACTACAGAGGGCCCTACGAGCAGTACTTC

v_gene: TRBV5-4
abundance: NA
j_gene: TRBJ2-5
d_gene: TRBD2
CDR3aa: CASSSWTRRETQYF
CDR3nt: TGTGCCAGCAGCTCTTGGACTAGAAGAGAGACCCAGTACTTC

v_gene: TRBV21-1
abundance: NA
j_gene: TRBJ2-3
d_gene: NA
CDR3aa: CASSKRATSTDTQYF
CDR3nt: TGTGCCAGCAGCAAACGAGCTACTAGCACAGATACGCAGTATTTT

v_gene: TRBV2
abundance: NA
j_gene: TRBJ1-1
d_gene: NA
CDR3aa: CASSEPRDTEAFF
CDR3nt: TGTGCCAGCAGTGAACCCAGGGACACTGAAGCTTTCTTT

v_gene: TRBV2
abundance: NA
j_gene: TRBJ1-1
d_gene: TRBD1
CDR3aa: CASINDRGTLLMNTEAFF
CDR3nt: TGTGCCAGCATTAACGACAGGGGGACTCTCCTTATGAACACTGAAGCTTTCTTT

v_gene: TRBV28
abundance: NA
j_gene: TRBJ1-5
d_gene: TRBD1
CDR3aa: CASRYDRVGNQPQHF
CDR3nt: TGTGCCAGCAGGTACGACAGGGTTGGCAATCAGCCCCAGCATTTT

v_gene: TRBV5-3
abundance: NA
j_gene: TRBJ1-2
d_gene: NA
CDR3aa: CARSLAGRSAYGYTF
CDR3nt: TGTGCCAGAAGCTTGGCAGGGAGGAGCGCCTATGGCTACACCTTC

v_gene: TRBV12-5
abundance: NA
j_gene: TRBJ1-1
d_gene: NA
CDR3aa: CASGLKPGTEAFF
CDR3nt: TGTGCTAGTGGTTTGAAGCCCGGCACTGAAGCTTTCTTT

v_gene: TRBV9
abundance: NA
j_gene: TRBJ1-6
d_gene: NA
CDR3aa: CASSVEDSTLNSPLHF
CDR3nt: TGTGCCAGCAGCGTAGAGGACAGCACCCTTAATTCACCCCTCCACTTT

v_gene: TRBV5-1
abundance: NA
j_gene: TRBJ2-1
d_gene: NA
CDR3aa: CASSLDQGSINEQFF
CDR3nt: TGCGCCAGCAGCCTGGATCAGGGCTCTATTAATGAGCAGTTCTTC

v_gene: TRBV5-3
abundance: NA
j_gene: TRBJ1-2
d_gene: NA
CDR3aa: CARSLEINRVPYGYTF
CDR3nt: TGTGCCAGAAGCTTGGAGATTAACAGGGTCCCCTATGGCTACACCTTC

v_gene: TRBV2
abundance: few
j_gene: TRBJ1-5
d_gene: NA
CDR3aa: CASRSDLAQHF
CDR3nt: TGTGCCAGCAGGAGCGATTTGGCCCAGCATTTT

v_gene: TRBV18
abundance: NA
j_gene: TRBJ2-3
d_gene: TRBD1
CDR3aa: CASSPRQGAVHTDTQYF
CDR3nt: TGTGCCAGCTCACCTCGACAGGGAGCGGTTCATACAGATACGCAGTATTTT

v_gene: TRBV18
abundance: NA
j_gene: TRBJ2-6
d_gene: NA
CDR3aa: CASSPRGSGANVLTF
CDR3nt: TGTGCCAGCTCACCCCGGGGCTCTGGGGCCAACGTCCTGACTTTC

v_gene: TRBV6-1
abundance: NA
j_gene: TRBJ2-7
d_gene: NA
CDR3aa: CASSDRDKVAHEQYF
CDR3nt: TGTGCCAGCAGTGACCGGGACAAAGTGGCCCACGAGCAGTACTTC

v_gene: TRBV7-2
abundance: NA
j_gene: TRBJ2-3
d_gene: TRBD2
CDR3aa: CASSLVAGGRTDTQYF
CDR3nt: TGTGCCAGCAGCTTAGTAGCGGGGGGTCGCACAGATACGCAGTATTTT

v_gene: TRBV5-8
abundance: NA
j_gene: TRBJ2-3
d_gene: NA
CDR3aa: CASRLRGTSTDTQYF
CDR3nt: TGTGCCAGCAGATTGAGGGGAACAAGCACAGATACGCAGTATTTT

v_gene: TRBV27
abundance: NA
j_gene: TRBJ1-2
d_gene: NA
CDR3aa: CASSPPWPRDGYTF
CDR3nt: TGTGCCAGCAGTCCCCCATGGCCCCGGGATGGCTACACCTTC

v_gene: TRBV13
abundance: NA
j_gene: TRBJ1-1
d_gene: TRBD1
CDR3aa: CASSLPGGTEAFF
CDR3nt: TGTGCCAGCAGCCTTCCAGGGGGCACTGAAGCTTTCTTT

v_gene: TRBV7-2
abundance: few
j_gene: TRBJ2-7
d_gene: TRBD1
CDR3aa: CASSLVGQGGSYEQYF
CDR3nt: TGTGCCAGCAGCTTAGTGGGACAGGGTGGGTCCTACGAGCAGTACTTC

v_gene: TRBV5-5
abundance: many
j_gene: TRBJ2-7
d_gene: NA
CDR3aa: CASSLFREQYF
CDR3nt: TGTGCCAGCAGCTTGTTTCGGGAGCAGTACTTC